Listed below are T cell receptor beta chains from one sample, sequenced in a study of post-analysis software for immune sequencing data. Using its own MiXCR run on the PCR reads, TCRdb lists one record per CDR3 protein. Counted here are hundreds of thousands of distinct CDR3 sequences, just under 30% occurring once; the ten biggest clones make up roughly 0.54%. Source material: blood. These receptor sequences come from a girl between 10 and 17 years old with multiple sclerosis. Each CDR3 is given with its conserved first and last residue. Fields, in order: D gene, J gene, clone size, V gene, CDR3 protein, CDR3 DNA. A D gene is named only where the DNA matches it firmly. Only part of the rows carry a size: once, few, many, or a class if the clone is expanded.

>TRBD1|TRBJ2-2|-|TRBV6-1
CASSVLPKQGANTGELFF
TGTGCCAGCAGTGTTTTGCCTAAACAGGGGGCCAACACCGGGGAGCTGTTTTTT
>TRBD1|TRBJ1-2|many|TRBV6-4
CASISPGTGGGLGGYTF
TGTGCCAGCATCTCGCCCGGGACAGGGGGCGGTTTGGGTGGCTACACCTTC
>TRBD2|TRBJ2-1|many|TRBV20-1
CSARGLAEYNEQFF
TGCAGTGCTAGAGGGCTAGCGGAGTACAATGAGCAGTTCTTC
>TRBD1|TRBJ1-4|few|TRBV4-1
CASSQPGQGRELFF
TGCGCCAGCAGCCAACCGGGACAGGGGAGGGAACTGTTTTTT
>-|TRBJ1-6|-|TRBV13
CASSFGRSYNSPLHF
TGTGCCAGCAGCTTTGGCCGCTCCTATAATTCACCCCTCCACTTT
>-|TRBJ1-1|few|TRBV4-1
CASSQDETLGGTEAFF
TGCGCCAGCAGCCAAGACGAGACACTTGGAGGAACTGAAGCTTTCTTT
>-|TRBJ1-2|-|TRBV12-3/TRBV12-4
CASSLGGQGFWRGYTF
TGTGCCAGCAGTTTAGGAGGGCAGGGATTTTGGCGTGGCTACACCTTC
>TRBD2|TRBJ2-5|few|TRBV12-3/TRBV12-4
CASSSQREGGETQYF
TGTGCCAGCAGTTCACAGCGGGAGGGCGGAGAGACCCAGTACTTC
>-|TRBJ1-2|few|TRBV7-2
CASSPFISGSYGYTF
TGTGCCAGCAGCCCGTTTATATCCGGGTCCTATGGCTACACCTTC
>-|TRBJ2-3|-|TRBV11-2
CASSARWQTSTDTQYF
TGTGCCAGCAGCGCCCGGTGGCAGACTAGCACAGATACGCAGTATTTT
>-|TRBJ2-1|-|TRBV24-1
CATSDDSWGRQFF
TGTGCCACCAGTGATGATTCGTGGGGGCGGCAGTTCTTC
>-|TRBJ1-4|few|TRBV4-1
CASSHPLTREYEKLFF
TGCGCCAGCAGCCATCCCCTTACGAGGGAATATGAAAAACTGTTTTTT
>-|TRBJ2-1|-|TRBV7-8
CASSLLVFGDRSSYNEQFF
TGTGCCAGCAGCTTATTGGTGTTCGGGGATAGAAGCTCCTACAATGAGCAGTTCTTC
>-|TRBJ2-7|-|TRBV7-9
CASSLMGELPYEQYF
TGTGCCAGCAGCCTAATGGGGGAACTTCCCTACGAGCAGTACTTC
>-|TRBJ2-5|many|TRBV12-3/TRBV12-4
CASSPRPGETQYF
TGTGCCAGCAGTCCCCGCCCGGGAGAGACCCAGTACTTC
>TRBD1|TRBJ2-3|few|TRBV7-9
CASSLAGTGGPDTQYF
TGTGCCAGCAGCTTAGCAGGGACAGGGGGCCCAGATACGCAGTATTTT
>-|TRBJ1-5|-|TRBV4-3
CASSPSLRDGYQPQHF
TGCGCCAGCAGCCCCAGCCTCCGGGACGGGTATCAGCCCCAGCATTTT
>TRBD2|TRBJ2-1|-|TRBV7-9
CASSSSELATPSSYNEQFF
TGTGCCAGCAGCTCCTCGGAACTAGCGACTCCGAGCTCCTACAATGAGCAGTTCTTC
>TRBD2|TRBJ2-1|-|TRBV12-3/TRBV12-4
CASSSTTSGRDEQFF
TGTGCCAGCAGTTCTACAACTAGCGGGAGGGATGAGCAGTTCTTC
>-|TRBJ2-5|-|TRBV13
CASSLVKLAQETQYF
TGTGCCAGCAGCTTAGTGAAGCTCGCCCAAGAGACCCAGTACTTC
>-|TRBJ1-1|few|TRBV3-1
CASSHREGAEAFF
TGTGCCAGCAGCCACAGGGAAGGGGCTGAAGCTTTCTTT
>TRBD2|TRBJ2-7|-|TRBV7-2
CASSQWGGYLYEQYF
TGTGCCAGCAGCCAATGGGGGGGTTACCTATACGAGCAGTACTTC